The source of this T cell receptor (beta chain) is a study of blood T cell repertoires in COVID-19 (dated by TCRdb to 2020 to 2021). About the investigation overall: Collaborator samples came from the United States, Italy and Spain and covered acute and convalescent phases of COVID-19. Where HLA class I and class II types were available, the types were taken from metadata supplied by the sample provider, not from assay-based typing. Subjects who had been exposed to COVID-19, were actively infected with it, or had recovered from it provided the deeply sampled blood TCRbeta repertoires that made up the dataset. The material from the prospective study consisted of cDNA or gDNA derived from T cells, B-cell-depleted T cells, or PBMCs. The repertoires were released in a freely available public database meant as a resource for research on the immune response to SARS-CoV-2. The samples were drawn from two sources: the first 160 participants of the ongoing ImmuneRACE study, and 1,000 to 1,500 subjects contributed by 6 global collaborators. A de-identified subject ID, COVID-19 status, age in years and sex were almost always included in the sample metadata.

Broad study findings and their caveats: The amount of clinical and demographic metadata varied by source and participant and was provided uncurated.

From V the trimming removes 6 bases and from J it removes 3 bases, while the gene matches leave 0 bases of the junction unaccounted for. The CDR3 sequence holds 12 residues, the cysteine and phenylalanine included. This entry keeps only the CDR3 DNA: 36 bases, framed from base 1. At one collaborating source in Seattle, patients were enrolled during active infection and were followed longitudinally through the course of disease. Collaborating institutions collected whole blood in K2EDTA tubes following their own protocols. For TCRbeta analysis, collaborator samples were shipped as frozen whole blood, as isolated PBMCs, or as DNA extracted from either sample type. TCRbeta CDR3 regions were amplified from genomic DNA by means of the immunoSEQ Assay, a bias-controlled multiplex PCR. In the source study's methods: Nucleated cell counts per sample were estimated from amplification of reference gene primers within the assay. To quantify the absolute abundance of each unique TCRbeta CDR3 rearrangement, sequence reads were collapsed and filtered. For each sample, productive Simpson clonality was calculated as the square root of Simpson's diversity index across productive rearrangements. In TCRdb, the immuneACCESS table is reduced to in-frame sequences with V and J assigned. These tables do not hold every clone; where another copy was compared, an unresolved V gene accounts for under half, and the others remain unexplained. Clonal size and the V and J genes are those of that table, whereas D and trimming came from the DNA. Present in this sample are about 57,000 clones, approximately 90% of which were seen just once. In total, the top ten clones hold approximately 20% of the sample.

The table lists this clone with a count of one. The specificity of this receptor is unknown. One base away there is no much larger clone; base qualities are not given. The specimen was peripheral blood. The clonotype originates from a woman older than 75 with COVID-19, enrolled during active disease. This chain is built from TRBV12-3 or TRBV12-4 and TRBJ2-3; TRBD1 matches 7 bases in the middle. The CDR3 protein sequence reads: CASRQGTDTQYF. The DNA reads TGTGCCAGCAGACAGGGGACAGATACGCAGTATTTT.